This TCR beta chain came from a study of read filtering for tumor transcriptome and immune sequencing. At the level of the study: Revised staging placed fewer than ten patients in R-ISS I, 15 to 20 in II, 6 or 7 in III.

Germline CDR1 is SGHRS and CDR2 is YFSETQ. V gave up 4 bases and J gave up 3 bases, with 19 bases separating them. This CDR3 contains 17 residues. This library used roughly 430 ng RNA and molecular barcoded adaptors spanning alpha/delta and beta/gamma chains. TCRdb passed the reads through MiXCR, listing each CDR3 protein once. The sample records tens of thousands of distinct CDR3 sequences, 20% to 25% being singletons. This clonotype has ten or more counts. The clonotype originates from a donor at least 40 years old with multiple myeloma. The sequenced sample was a population of CD138-negative cells sorted from bone marrow. The V gene is TRBV5-1, the J gene TRBJ2-2, with D possibly matching TRBD2 (7 bases). The CDR3 loop is CASSPSGRGADTGELFF. The CDR3 nucleotides read TGCGCCAGCAGCCCCTCTGGCCGGGGGGCCGACACCGGGGAGCTGTTTTTT.